Listed below are T cell receptor beta chains from one sample, sequenced in a study of shared clonotypes between healthy human individuals. The method was immunoSEQ multiplex PCR; TCRdb's version includes in-frame clones alone and lacks a portion of them. Of around 700,000 clones listed, around 72% are singletons. Material for sequencing was memory CD4+ T cells sorted from blood. The receptors derive from a woman younger than 45 in good health. CDR3s include the opening cysteine and the closing phenylalanine or tryptophan. Each record gives: D gene, clone size, V gene, J gene, CDR3 protein, CDR3 DNA. The D gene is left open where the match is weak. Part of the rows lack a size; the others show once, few, many or a class for expanded clones.

d_call: TRBD1
clone_size: few
v_call: TRBV6-6
j_call: TRBJ2-5
cdr3_aa: CASTQAGQGSATQYF
cdr3_nt: TGTGCCAGCACCCAAGCAGGACAGGGTAGTGCGACCCAGTACTTC

d_call: .
clone_size: .
v_call: TRBV18
j_call: TRBJ1-1
cdr3_aa: CASSPLTDNTEAFF
cdr3_nt: TGTGCCAGCTCACCACTTACGGATAACACTGAAGCTTTCTTT

d_call: .
clone_size: .
v_call: TRBV5-1
j_call: TRBJ2-1
cdr3_aa: CASSSTYNEQFF
cdr3_nt: TGCGCCAGCAGCTCAACCTACAATGAGCAGTTCTTC

d_call: .
clone_size: .
v_call: TRBV27
j_call: TRBJ2-1
cdr3_aa: CASRPPLDNEQFF
cdr3_nt: TGTGCCAGCAGACCACCTTTGGACAATGAGCAGTTCTTC

d_call: TRBD1
clone_size: .
v_call: TRBV11-2
j_call: TRBJ1-2
cdr3_aa: CASSYGQAVDYTF
cdr3_nt: TGTGCCAGCAGCTACGGACAGGCAGTAGACTACACCTTC

d_call: .
clone_size: .
v_call: TRBV28
j_call: TRBJ1-2
cdr3_aa: CASSYKGPINYGYTF
cdr3_nt: TGTGCCAGCAGTTATAAGGGGCCAATAAACTATGGCTACACCTTC

d_call: .
clone_size: .
v_call: TRBV28
j_call: TRBJ2-7
cdr3_aa: CASSPLVDKQYF
cdr3_nt: TGTGCCAGCAGTCCCCTGGTCGATAAGCAGTACTTC

d_call: .
clone_size: .
v_call: TRBV4-2
j_call: TRBJ2-1
cdr3_aa: CASSQDPQGSYNEQFF
cdr3_nt: TGTGCCAGCAGCCAAGACCCACAGGGCTCCTACAATGAGCAGTTCTTC

d_call: .
clone_size: few
v_call: TRBV2
j_call: TRBJ2-7
cdr3_aa: CASQRAPLAYEQYF
cdr3_nt: TGTGCCAGCCAACGGGCCCCCCTAGCCTACGAGCAGTACTTC

d_call: .
clone_size: few
v_call: TRBV19
j_call: TRBJ1-2
cdr3_aa: CASSIGTENYGYTF
cdr3_nt: TGTGCCAGTAGTATCGGGACGGAAAACTATGGCTACACCTTC

d_call: .
clone_size: .
v_call: TRBV11-2
j_call: TRBJ1-4
cdr3_aa: CASSLKGAIATNEKLFF
cdr3_nt: TGTGCCAGCAGCTTAAAAGGGGCCATTGCAACTAATGAAAAACTGTTTTTT

d_call: .
clone_size: many
v_call: TRBV18
j_call: TRBJ1-1
cdr3_aa: CASSPQGSNTEAFF
cdr3_nt: TGTGCCAGCTCACCTCAGGGGTCAAACACTGAAGCTTTCTTT

d_call: TRBD1
clone_size: .
v_call: TRBV7-9
j_call: TRBJ2-3
cdr3_aa: CASSFGQGSADTQYF
cdr3_nt: TGTGCCAGCAGCTTCGGACAGGGGAGCGCAGATACGCAGTATTTT

d_call: .
clone_size: .
v_call: TRBV7-2
j_call: TRBJ2-7
cdr3_aa: CASSLVSGVSSYEQYF
cdr3_nt: TGTGCCAGCAGCTTAGTCTCGGGAGTGAGTTCCTACGAGCAGTACTTC

d_call: .
clone_size: few
v_call: TRBV28
j_call: TRBJ1-3
cdr3_aa: CASSARTHHSGNTIYF
cdr3_nt: TGTGCCAGCAGTGCCCGGACACACCACTCTGGAAACACCATATATTTT

d_call: .
clone_size: few
v_call: TRBV11-2
j_call: TRBJ2-7
cdr3_aa: CASTTGLYEQYF
cdr3_nt: TGTGCCAGCACGACGGGGCTTTACGAGCAGTACTTC

d_call: .
clone_size: few
v_call: TRBV7-2
j_call: TRBJ1-1
cdr3_aa: CASSLVRDTEAFF
cdr3_nt: TGTGCCAGCAGCTTAGTGCGAGACACTGAAGCTTTCTTT

d_call: .
clone_size: .
v_call: TRBV19
j_call: TRBJ1-5
cdr3_aa: CASSTSGLHQPQHF
cdr3_nt: TGTGCCAGTAGTACATCAGGGCTACATCAGCCCCAGCATTTT

d_call: .
clone_size: .
v_call: TRBV5-1
j_call: TRBJ2-5
cdr3_aa: CASSLVGQAQETQYF
cdr3_nt: TGCGCCAGCAGCTTGGTGGGACAAGCACAAGAGACCCAGTACTTC

d_call: .
clone_size: .
v_call: TRBV18
j_call: TRBJ2-2
cdr3_aa: CASSPSTARMDTGELFF
cdr3_nt: TGTGCCAGCTCACCGTCTACGGCGAGAATGGACACCGGGGAGCTGTTTTTT

d_call: .
clone_size: few
v_call: TRBV28
j_call: TRBJ1-1
cdr3_aa: CASRELTRNTEAFF
cdr3_nt: TGTGCCAGCAGGGAACTTACGCGGAACACTGAAGCTTTCTTT

d_call: TRBD1
clone_size: .
v_call: TRBV6-1
j_call: TRBJ2-2
cdr3_aa: CASSDPGDRGTGELFF
cdr3_nt: TGTGCCAGCAGTGATCCGGGGGACAGGGGAACCGGGGAGCTGTTTTTT

d_call: .
clone_size: .
v_call: TRBV11-2
j_call: TRBJ2-5
cdr3_aa: CASSSPQGGETQYF
cdr3_nt: TGTGCCAGCAGCTCACCACAGGGAGGAGAGACCCAGTACTTC

d_call: .
clone_size: .
v_call: TRBV7-9
j_call: TRBJ2-1
cdr3_aa: CASSLRTGFSFF
cdr3_nt: TGTGCCAGCAGCTTACGCACTGGGTTCTCTTTCTTC

d_call: .
clone_size: .
v_call: TRBV28
j_call: TRBJ1-4
cdr3_aa: CASSGADLNEKLFF
cdr3_nt: TGTGCCAGCAGCGGGGCAGACCTTAATGAAAAACTGTTTTTT

d_call: .
clone_size: .
v_call: TRBV30
j_call: TRBJ2-1
cdr3_aa: CAWIGQLSSYNEQFF
cdr3_nt: TGTGCCTGGATAGGTCAGCTGAGCTCCTACAATGAGCAGTTCTTC

d_call: .
clone_size: .
v_call: TRBV19
j_call: TRBJ2-6
cdr3_aa: CASSPGVTLSGANVLTF
cdr3_nt: TGTGCCAGTAGTCCAGGGGTCACCCTCTCTGGGGCCAACGTCCTGACTTTC

d_call: TRBD1
clone_size: .
v_call: TRBV6-1
j_call: TRBJ2-7
cdr3_aa: CASRRQGEGYEQYF
cdr3_nt: TGTGCCAGCAGAAGACAGGGGGAGGGCTACGAGCAGTACTTC

d_call: TRBD2
clone_size: few
v_call: TRBV2
j_call: TRBJ2-1
cdr3_aa: CASSELGTSRVNEQFF
cdr3_nt: TGTGCCAGCAGTGAATTGGGGACTAGTCGGGTCAATGAGCAGTTCTTC

d_call: .
clone_size: .
v_call: TRBV6-1
j_call: TRBJ2-1
cdr3_aa: CASSGWTDAYNEQFF
cdr3_nt: TGTGCCAGCAGTGGTTGGACGGATGCCTACAATGAGCAGTTCTTC

d_call: TRBD2
clone_size: few
v_call: TRBV11-2
j_call: TRBJ2-5
cdr3_aa: CASSLGIAGDWKTQYF
cdr3_nt: TGTGCCAGCAGCTTAGGAATAGCGGGAGATTGGAAGACCCAGTACTTC

d_call: .
clone_size: .
v_call: TRBV27
j_call: TRBJ1-2
cdr3_aa: CASSLRENYGYTF
cdr3_nt: TGTGCCAGCAGTTTACGGGAAAACTATGGCTACACCTTC

d_call: TRBD2
clone_size: .
v_call: TRBV27
j_call: TRBJ2-5
cdr3_aa: CASSRGLAERETQYF
cdr3_nt: TGTGCCAGCAGTCGCGGACTAGCGGAGAGGGAGACCCAGTACTTC

d_call: .
clone_size: few
v_call: TRBV5-8
j_call: TRBJ2-2
cdr3_aa: CASSHGTPARELFF
cdr3_nt: TGTGCCAGCAGCCACGGGACTCCCGCCCGGGAGCTGTTTTTT

d_call: TRBD2
clone_size: once
v_call: TRBV7-2
j_call: TRBJ2-1
cdr3_aa: CASSIQPGLAGGPLNEQFF
cdr3_nt: TGTGCCAGCAGCATCCAACCGGGACTAGCGGGAGGGCCTCTCAATGAGCAGTTCTTC

d_call: .
clone_size: .
v_call: TRBV30
j_call: TRBJ1-4
cdr3_aa: CAWSRRGRGEKLFF
cdr3_nt: TGTGCCTGGAGTAGAAGGGGACGAGGTGAAAAACTGTTTTTT

d_call: .
clone_size: .
v_call: TRBV5-5
j_call: TRBJ1-1
cdr3_aa: CASSLPTGRGRDEAFF
cdr3_nt: TGTGCCAGCAGCTTACCGACGGGACGAGGCCGTGATGAAGCTTTCTTT

d_call: TRBD2
clone_size: .
v_call: TRBV29-1
j_call: TRBJ2-4
cdr3_aa: CSVQASGGQWVF
cdr3_nt: TGCAGCGTTCAGGCGAGCGGGGGGCAGTGGGTCTTC

d_call: TRBD2
clone_size: once
v_call: TRBV14
j_call: TRBJ2-7
cdr3_aa: CASSQVRTSGRFYEQYF
cdr3_nt: TGTGCCAGCAGCCAAGTCCGGACTAGCGGGAGGTTCTACGAGCAGTACTTC

d_call: TRBD2
clone_size: once
v_call: TRBV30
j_call: TRBJ2-1
cdr3_aa: CAWRKTSGRAGEQFF
cdr3_nt: TGTGCCTGGAGGAAAACTAGCGGGAGGGCAGGTGAGCAGTTCTTC

d_call: .
clone_size: .
v_call: TRBV5-1
j_call: TRBJ2-2
cdr3_aa: CATRPAGALTGELFF
cdr3_nt: TGCGCCACCAGACCCGCTGGCGCCCTCACCGGGGAGCTGTTTTTT

d_call: TRBD1
clone_size: .
v_call: TRBV19
j_call: TRBJ1-1
cdr3_aa: CASSRLTGGNTEAFF
cdr3_nt: TGTGCCAGTAGTAGACTGACAGGGGGGAACACTGAAGCTTTCTTT

d_call: .
clone_size: once
v_call: TRBV5-1
j_call: TRBJ1-1
cdr3_aa: CASSSQGQNTEAFF
cdr3_nt: TGCGCCAGCAGCTCTCAGGGACAAAACACTGAAGCTTTCTTT

d_call: .
clone_size: .
v_call: TRBV19
j_call: TRBJ2-3
cdr3_aa: CASSYRYTDTQYF
cdr3_nt: TGTGCCAGTTCCTATCGGTACACAGATACGCAGTATTTT

d_call: TRBD1
clone_size: few
v_call: TRBV18
j_call: TRBJ1-1
cdr3_aa: CASSTTGTAEAFF
cdr3_nt: TGTGCCAGCTCAACTACCGGGACAGCTGAAGCTTTCTTT

d_call: .
clone_size: .
v_call: TRBV28
j_call: TRBJ1-2
cdr3_aa: CASSLSYYGYTF
cdr3_nt: TGTGCCAGCAGTTTATCTTACTATGGCTACACCTTC

d_call: TRBD1
clone_size: .
v_call: TRBV18
j_call: TRBJ1-5
cdr3_aa: CASSPTGDSNQPQHF
cdr3_nt: TGTGCCAGCTCCCCTACAGGGGACAGCAATCAGCCCCAGCATTTT

d_call: .
clone_size: .
v_call: TRBV7-9
j_call: TRBJ2-5
cdr3_aa: CASSLHTGQGETQYF
cdr3_nt: TGTGCCAGCAGTCTTCACACCGGGCAGGGGGAGACCCAGTACTTC

d_call: TRBD1
clone_size: .
v_call: TRBV18
j_call: TRBJ1-1
cdr3_aa: CASSLGTGANTEAFF
cdr3_nt: TGTGCCAGCTCACTGGGGACAGGGGCGAACACTGAAGCTTTCTTT

d_call: TRBD1
clone_size: few
v_call: TRBV5-1
j_call: TRBJ2-1
cdr3_aa: CASSRDSGSYNEQFF
cdr3_nt: TGCGCCAGCAGCCGGGACAGTGGCTCCTACAATGAGCAGTTCTTC

d_call: .
clone_size: .
v_call: TRBV20-1
j_call: TRBJ1-6
cdr3_aa: CSAKGNSPLHF
cdr3_nt: TGCAGTGCTAAGGGGAATTCACCCCTCCACTTT

d_call: TRBD2
clone_size: .
v_call: TRBV4-1
j_call: TRBJ2-7
cdr3_aa: CASSQLRGGMGGQDEQYF
cdr3_nt: TGCGCCAGCAGCCAGCTGCGCGGGGGAATGGGAGGGCAGGACGAGCAGTACTTC

d_call: .
clone_size: .
v_call: TRBV6-1
j_call: TRBJ1-5
cdr3_aa: CASSARDNSNQPQHF
cdr3_nt: TGTGCCAGCAGTGCTAGGGATAATAGCAATCAGCCCCAGCATTTT

d_call: .
clone_size: .
v_call: TRBV7-9
j_call: TRBJ1-3
cdr3_aa: CASSTNSAGNTIYF
cdr3_nt: TGTGCCAGCAGCACTAACTCTGCTGGAAACACCATATATTTT